The following is a T cell receptor (beta chain) sequence with its context. Trimming took 4 bases from V and 0 from J, leaving 13 bases between them. In germline, CDR1 is SGHVS, CDR2 FQNEAQ. This CDR3 comprises 16 residues. The entry originates in a study of cytomegalovirus exposure and HLA in healthy donors. The PCR ran on 60 Vbeta and 13 Jbeta primers. Profiled with immunoSEQ multiplex PCR; TCRdb holds only in-frame clones, not every one. This sample has about 120,000 clones, with around two thirds found just once. The rearrangement joins TRBV7-8 to TRBJ2-1, with D unclear. The sequence was obtained from a human donor in good health. Sequenced input: PBMCs. The CDR3 loop reads CASSSQTRSSYNEQFF. The CDR3 DNA is TGTGCCAGCAGCTCTCAAACAAGGAGCTCCTACAATGAGCAGTTCTTC.